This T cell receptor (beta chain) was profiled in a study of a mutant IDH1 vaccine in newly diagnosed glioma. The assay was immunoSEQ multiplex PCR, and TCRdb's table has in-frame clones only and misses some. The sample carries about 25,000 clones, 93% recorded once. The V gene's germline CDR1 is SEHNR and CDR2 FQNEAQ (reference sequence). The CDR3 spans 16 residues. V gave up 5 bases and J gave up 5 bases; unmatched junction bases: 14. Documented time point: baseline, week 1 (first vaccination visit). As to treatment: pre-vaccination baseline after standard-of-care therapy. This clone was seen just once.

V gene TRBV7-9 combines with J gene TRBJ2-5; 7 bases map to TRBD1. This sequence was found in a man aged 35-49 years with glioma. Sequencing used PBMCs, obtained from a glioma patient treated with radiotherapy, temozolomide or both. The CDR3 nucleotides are TGTGCCAGCAGCGTACAGGGGTTTGCAGTACGGGAGACCCAGTACTTC. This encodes CASSVQGFAVRETQYF.